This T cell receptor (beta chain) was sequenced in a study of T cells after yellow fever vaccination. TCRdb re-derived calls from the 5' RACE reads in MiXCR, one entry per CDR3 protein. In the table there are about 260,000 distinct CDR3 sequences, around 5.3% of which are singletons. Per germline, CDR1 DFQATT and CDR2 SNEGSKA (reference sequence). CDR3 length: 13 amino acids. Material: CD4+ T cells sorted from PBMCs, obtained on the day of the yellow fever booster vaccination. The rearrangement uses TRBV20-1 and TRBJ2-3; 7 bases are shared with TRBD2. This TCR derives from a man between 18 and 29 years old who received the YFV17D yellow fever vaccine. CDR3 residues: CRVSQRGADTQYF. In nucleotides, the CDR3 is TGCCGAGTATCCCAGCGGGGAGCAGATACGCAGTATTTT.